The rows below give T cell receptor beta chains drawn from one sample of a study of blood T cells in healthy people across ages. TCRdb fed the 5' RACE reads into MiXCR, producing one record per CDR3 protein. Of about 640,000 distinct CDR3 sequences in the sample, roughly 53% were seen once. Sequenced input: blood. These receptor sequences come from a man aged 55 to 70 in good health. The CDR3 runs from the conserved cysteine through the conserved F or W. Each record gives: D gene, J gene, V gene, clone size, CDR3 protein, CDR3 DNA. A D gene is named only where the DNA matches it firmly. Clone size is stated in some rows and not others, as once, few, many or a class when expanded.

- TRBJ1-6 TRBV2 once CASSDMGRGWDSPLHF TGTGCCAGCAGTGATATGGGGAGGGGTTGGGATTCACCCCTCCACTTT
- TRBJ2-3 TRBV6-2/TRBV6-3 - CASSRRLEVTDTQYF TGTGCCAGCAGCCGGCGACTAGAGGTAACAGATACGCAGTATTTT
TRBD2 TRBJ2-7 TRBV20-1 - CSARSGTSGGYERYF TGCAGTGCTAGATCGGGGACTAGCGGGGGCTACGAGCGGTACTTC
TRBD2 TRBJ2-1 TRBV3-1 few CASSQASGGSYNEQFF TGTGCCAGCAGCCAGGCTAGCGGGGGCTCCTACAATGAGCAGTTCTTC
- TRBJ2-1 TRBV6-1 - CASSGVLRNEQFF TGTGCCAGCAGTGGGGTATTACGTAATGAGCAGTTCTTC
- TRBJ2-1 TRBV11-3 - CASSLRAGGFNEQFF TGTGCCAGCAGCCTCCGCGCAGGGGGGTTCAATGAGCAGTTCTTC
TRBD2 TRBJ2-5 TRBV29-1 many CSVEKNSGGQETQYF TGCAGCGTTGAGAAGAATAGCGGGGGGCAAGAGACCCAGTACTTC
- TRBJ2-5 TRBV11-2 - CASSLGDVQETQYF TGTGCCAGCAGCTTAGGGGACGTACAAGAGACCCAGTACTTC
TRBD1 TRBJ2-5 TRBV12-3/TRBV12-4 - CASSLIGGLETQYF TGTGCCAGCAGTTTAATAGGGGGCCTAGAGACCCAGTACTTC
- TRBJ2-3 TRBV12-3/TRBV12-4 many CASSLGGAEDTQYF TGTGCCAGCAGTTTGGGGGGGGCCGAGGATACGCAGTATTTT
- TRBJ2-1 TRBV9 few CASSVGVGDEQFF TGTGCCAGCAGCGTCGGTGTTGGCGATGAGCAGTTCTTC
- TRBJ1-4 TRBV3-1 few CASSQARERGLFF TGTGCCAGCAGCCAGGCCCGGGAGCGTGGGCTGTTTTTT
- TRBJ2-7 TRBV7-2 - CASSLAPALRGEQYF TGTGCCAGCAGCTTAGCTCCGGCACTTCGAGGGGAGCAGTACTTC